Given below is one TCR beta chain in context. Antigen unknown. The junction had 11 bases not matched to a gene; V was cut back by 7 bases and J by 5 bases. The CDR3 extends over 15 amino acids. This sample is drawn from a study of CD8 T cells in Susac syndrome. Reverse transcription of about 0.45 to 1 ug RNA was performed with random hexamers. TCRdb recomputed calls from the immunoSEQ multiplex PCR reads with MiXCR, one row per CDR3 protein. The sample records about 130,000 distinct CDR3 sequences, around 95% being singletons. General study findings and limits: The number of Susac-specific public clones found was approximately 17 in total CD8+ repertoires and four or five in CD8+ TEMRA repertoires.

This chain uses TRBV12-3 or TRBV12-4 with TRBJ2-7, with 10 positions matching TRBD2. The receptor was isolated from a human donor with Susac syndrome. The sequenced sample consisted of CD8+ T cells from PBMCs. The CDR3, as DNA: TGTGCCAGCACCCCAGGGGCTAGCGGGAGTCACGAGCAGTACTTC. Its protein product is CASTPGASGSHEQYF.